This is a list of T cell receptor beta chains from one sample in a study of blood T cell repertoires in COVID-19. TCRdb keeps only in-frame clones here, not all; method: immunoSEQ multiplex PCR. The table records some 200,000 clones, around 82% of them present only once. Sequencing was carried out using peripheral blood. These receptors were taken from a woman older than 75 with acute or convalescent COVID-19. Both conserved end residues are part of each CDR3. The D gene is left open where the match is weak. Clone size appears in some rows only: once, few, many, or a class for an expanded clone.

>TRBJ1-3|.|TRBV5-4|few
TGTGCCAGCAGCTTGCAGGGAGGAAACACCATATATTTT
CASSLQGGNTIYF
>TRBJ2-6|.|TRBV7-8|.
TGTGCCAGCAGCTTTTTTCAGGGGCCGTCTGGGGCCAACGTCCTGACTTTC
CASSFFQGPSGANVLTF
>TRBJ1-2|.|TRBV7-2|.
TGTGCCAGCAGCCCACCCCAGGGCGGCCCTCTTAACTATGGCTACACCTTC
CASSPPQGGPLNYGYTF
>TRBJ2-7|TRBD2|TRBV3-1/TRBV3-2|once
TGTGCCAGTAGCCAAGATACTAGCGGAGCCTACGAGCAGTACTTC
CASSQDTSGAYEQYF
>TRBJ2-7|.|TRBV21-1|.
TGTGCCAGCAGCAAGTCGGCTAGCGGGAGAGACGAGCAGTACTTC
CASSKSASGRDEQYF
>TRBJ2-1|TRBD1|TRBV20-1|.
TGCAGTGCTCAGGGGGCAGGAGAGCAGTTCTTC
CSAQGAGEQFF
>TRBJ1-1|.|TRBV10-3|.
TGTGCCATCAGGAGATCACAGGTGAACACTGAAGCTTTCTTT
CAIRRSQVNTEAFF
>TRBJ2-7|TRBD2|TRBV18|.
TGTGCCAGCTCACCTCGCGCGGGGGAGGTCTACGAGCAGTACTTC
CASSPRAGEVYEQYF
>TRBJ1-1|.|TRBV12-3/TRBV12-4|.
TGTGCCAGCAGTCGTAACAGGGACACTGAAGCTTTCTTT
CASSRNRDTEAFF
>TRBJ1-5|TRBD1|TRBV2|few
TGTGCCAGCAGGAGGGACAGGGCTGACAATCAGCCCCAGCATTTT
CASRRDRADNQPQHF
>TRBJ2-1|TRBD1|TRBV28|once
TGTGCCAGCAGCTCCGCCGGACAGGGGGCCTACAATGAGCAGTTCTTC
CASSSAGQGAYNEQFF
>TRBJ1-4|TRBD1|TRBV6-5|.
TGTGCCAGCGGCTTCCGGGACAGGGGTGAAAAACTGTTTTTT
CASGFRDRGEKLFF
>TRBJ1-3|TRBD1|TRBV10-3|.
TGTGCCATCATGTCAGGGGGAACTGGAAACACCATATATTTT
CAIMSGGTGNTIYF
>TRBJ2-6|.|TRBV6-4|.
TGTGCCAGCAGTCCACCTGCCGGGGCTGGGGCCAACGTCCTGACTTTC
CASSPPAGAGANVLTF
>TRBJ1-1|.|TRBV5-1|.
TGCGCCAGCAGTCAGGGACTAAGGACTGAAGCTTTCTTT
CASSQGLRTEAFF
>TRBJ2-1|TRBD2|TRBV5-4|.
TGTGCCAGCAGCGACGGGACTAGCGGGATAGGTCGGAACAATGAGCAGTTCTTC
CASSDGTSGIGRNNEQFF
>TRBJ1-3|TRBD1|TRBV6-5|.
TGTGCCAGCAGTTCGGACAGGGTTGGTGGAAACACCATATATTTT
CASSSDRVGGNTIYF
>TRBJ2-3|TRBD2|TRBV20-1|.
TGCAGTGCTAGGGGTGGGACTAGCGGGGCCTTT
CSARGGTSGAF
>TRBJ2-3|.|TRBV5-8|.
TGCTCATCCCTAGCGACGACAGATACGCAGTATTTT
CSSLATTDTQYF
>TRBJ2-5|.|TRBV10-2|.
TGCGCCAGCACACCCGGGGGGCCTGAAGAGACCCAGTACTTC
CASTPGGPEETQYF
>TRBJ2-3|TRBD2|TRBV18|.
TGTGCCAGCTCCCCCGGACTAGCGGGTTCTAGAGGTTGGGATACGCAGTATTTT
CASSPGLAGSRGWDTQYF
>TRBJ2-5|.|TRBV20-1|.
TGCAGTGCTAGCGGGGAGACCCAGTACTTC
CSASGETQYF
>TRBJ1-1|.|TRBV7-2|few
TGTGCCAGCAGCTTCAGGGCGGCTGAAGCTTTCTTT
CASSFRAAEAFF
>TRBJ1-5|.|TRBV2|.
TGTGCCAGCAGCCTAGACCTTAGCAATCAGCCCCAGCATTTT
CASSLDLSNQPQHF